This section outlines one T cell receptor beta chain sequence together with its context. In the study's own analysis: Estimation of nucleated cell counts was performed using reference gene primer amplification. Clones were sequenced by immunoSEQ multiplex PCR, and TCRdb holds only the in-frame ones, with some missing. V and J calls and clone size follow that table, whereas D and trimming were derived from the DNA. The table includes some 200,000 clones, 60% to 85% detected once. The CDR3 has 17 amino acids. After removal of 3 bases from V and 0 bases from J, the junction contained 3 bases not matched to a gene. The germline gives CDR1 SNHLY, CDR2 FYNNEI. This entry belongs to a study of blood T cell repertoires in COVID-19. As for the study in general: The origin of the acute and convalescent COVID-19 samples was the United States, Italy and Spain. PBMCs, B-cell-depleted T cells, or T cells were the source of the cDNA or gDNA that made up the material.

Source material: peripheral blood. V and J are TRBV2 and TRBJ1-5, with TRBD1 matching 12 bases. The clonotype was recovered from a woman in her 70s with acute or convalescent COVID-19. The DNA for the CDR3 is TGTGCCAGCAGTGATGGGACAGGGGGCTATAGCAATCAGCCCCAGCATTTT. This sequence encodes CASSDGTGGYSNQPQHF.